A selection of T cell receptor beta chains follows, all from one sample in a study of cytomegalovirus exposure and HLA in healthy donors. Some clones are missing from TCRdb's copy, which holds only in-frame ones; the method was immunoSEQ multiplex PCR. In the table there are under 200,000 clones, just over 75% of which are singletons. Sample: PBMCs. The source of these receptors is a young woman in good health and CMV-seropositive. Both conserved end residues are part of each CDR3. The order of the fields is J gene, clone size, D gene, V gene, CDR3 DNA, CDR3 protein. The D gene is left open where the match is weak. Where a row states a size, it is once, few, many or the class of an expanded clone; other rows omit it.

TRBJ1-1 - - TRBV30 TGTGCCTGGATTACAGCCACTGAAGCTTTCTTT CAWITATEAFF
TRBJ2-2 few - TRBV29-1 TGCAGCGTTGAAACACCGATTAACACCGGGGAGCTGTTTTTT CSVETPINTGELFF
TRBJ2-4 - - TRBV6-1 TGTGCCAGCAGTGAAAGTAAGACTGGAATAGATTGGGCCAAAAACATTCAGTACTTC CASSESKTGIDWAKNIQYF
TRBJ2-2 - - TRBV19 TGTGCCAGTAGTCAGCGGCGCACCGGGGAGCTGTTTTTT CASSQRRTGELFF
TRBJ2-3 - - TRBV16 TGTGCCAGCAGCCAAAAACAGGAAAGGTCGAATACGCAGTATTTT CASSQKQERSNTQYF
TRBJ1-1 - - TRBV29-1 TGCAGCGGAAGAACAGGGAACACTGAAGCTTTCTTT CSGRTGNTEAFF
TRBJ2-3 - TRBD2 TRBV9 TGTGCCAGCAGCGTGGGACTAGCGGGAGATACGCAGTATTTT CASSVGLAGDTQYF
TRBJ2-1 few - TRBV6-6 TGTGCCAGCAGTTCCCAACCTACGTATGAGCAGTTCTTC CASSSQPTYEQFF
TRBJ2-1 - - TRBV7-2 TGTGCCAGCAGCCGGGATTCCCTGGGAGGTGAGCAGTTCTTC CASSRDSLGGEQFF
TRBJ2-1 - TRBD1 TRBV7-7 TGTGCCAGCAGCTTAGGGACAGGGGGCTATGAGCAGTTCTTC CASSLGTGGYEQFF
TRBJ1-1 - - TRBV30 TGTGCCTGGAGTCTTACAGGTTCTGAAGCTTTCTTT CAWSLTGSEAFF
TRBJ2-3 - TRBD2 TRBV9 TGTGCCAGCAGCGTGGGACTAGCGGCCACAGATACGCAGTATTTT CASSVGLAATDTQYF
TRBJ2-7 - - TRBV5-1 TGCGCCAGCAGCTTGGATGGCCAGGGGCTAAACGAGCAGTACTTC CASSLDGQGLNEQYF
TRBJ2-1 - - TRBV9 TGTGCCAGCAGCGTAGGCCTACAGGGACATGAGCAGTTCTTC CASSVGLQGHEQFF
TRBJ1-4 - TRBD1 TRBV5-6 TGTGCCAGCACCTGGACAGGGGGAGGGGAAAAACTGTTTTTT CASTWTGGGEKLFF
TRBJ2-7 - - TRBV19 TGTGCCAGTAGTCCCGGGTTCTCCTACGAGCAGTACTTC CASSPGFSYEQYF
TRBJ1-2 few - TRBV5-1 TGCGCCAGCAGCGCCGACGGCAGTGACTACTATGGCTACACCTTC CASSADGSDYYGYTF
TRBJ2-1 - - TRBV6-5 TGTGCCAGCAGTTCGTGGTTGTCGAGCTCCTACAATGAGCAGTTCTTC CASSSWLSSSYNEQFF
TRBJ1-5 few - TRBV19 TGTGCCAGTAGTACAGGGCACGGCAATCAGCCCCAGCATTTT CASSTGHGNQPQHF
TRBJ2-3 - TRBD1 TRBV7-2 TGTGCCAGCAACATAAAACAGGGGGGCACAGATACGCAGTATTTT CASNIKQGGTDTQYF
TRBJ2-3 - TRBD2 TRBV5-6 TGTGCCAGCAGCTCCATCGGGGGGGGAGACAGAGATACGCAGTATTTT CASSSIGGGDRDTQYF
TRBJ1-1 - - TRBV9 TGTGCCAGCAGCGTATTAGGGGATAACACTGAAGCTTTCTTT CASSVLGDNTEAFF
TRBJ1-6 - TRBD1 TRBV25-1 TGTGCCAGCAGATACGAACAGGGGGCATATTCACCCCTCCACTTT CASRYEQGAYSPLHF
TRBJ2-6 - TRBD1 TRBV10-3 TGTGCCATCAGTGAGCCGGAAGCCGGGACAGGGGGCCCTGGGGCCAACGTCCTGACTTTC CAISEPEAGTGGPGANVLTF
TRBJ2-7 - - TRBV6-1 TGTGCCAGCAGCTCACGGCTTGCCCAGGCGGAGCAGTACTTC CASSSRLAQAEQYF
TRBJ2-5 - TRBD1 TRBV14 TGTGCCAGCAGCCAAGATAGGGACAGGGCCTACTTC CASSQDRDRAYF
TRBJ1-2 - TRBD1 TRBV5-1 TGCGCCAGCAGCACGACAGGGGTGGGAGGCTACACCTTC CASSTTGVGGYTF
TRBJ2-2 - - TRBV25-1 TGTGCCAGCAGTGAATATATTCCCCCCTGGAACACCGGGGAGCTGTTTTTT CASSEYIPPWNTGELFF
TRBJ2-7 few - TRBV5-1 TGCGCCAGCAGCTTTGCAGGGGACGAGCAGTACTTC CASSFAGDEQYF
TRBJ1-2 - - TRBV5-6 TGTGCCAGCAGCTTGGCTGCATTAGATGGCTACACCTTC CASSLAALDGYTF
TRBJ2-7 - TRBD2 TRBV5-1 TGCGCCAGCAGCTTGGGGACTAGTGTAACCTTCGAGCAGTACTTC CASSLGTSVTFEQYF
TRBJ1-4 - - TRBV7-9 TGTGCCAGCAGCTTAGGCCCCTGGGGGGTGGAAGAAAAACTGTTTTTT CASSLGPWGVEEKLFF
TRBJ1-1 - - TRBV29-1 TGCAGCGTTGGACAGACGAACACTGAAGCTTTCTTT CSVGQTNTEAFF
TRBJ1-1 - - TRBV29-1 TGCAGCGGAGGGCAGCTGAACACTGAAGCTTTCTTT CSGGQLNTEAFF
TRBJ1-5 - TRBD1 TRBV18 TGTGCCAGCTCATCCGCGGGACAGGGTGGCAATCAGCCCCAGCATTTT CASSSAGQGGNQPQHF
TRBJ2-3 - TRBD2 TRBV7-9 TGTGCCAGCAGCTTAAGCGGGGAGAACACAGATACGCAGTATTTT CASSLSGENTDTQYF
TRBJ2-7 - TRBD1 TRBV7-9 TGTGCCAGCAGCTTAGCGAGGGGACAGGGATCCTACGAGCAGTACTTC CASSLARGQGSYEQYF
TRBJ2-3 - TRBD2 TRBV4-3 TGCGCCAGCAGCCAAGAAAAGGTTCGAGCGGGAGAGTTAGGTACGCAGTATTTT CASSQEKVRAGELGTQYF
TRBJ2-2 once TRBD1 TRBV5-8 TGTGCCAGCAGCCTGGGACAGGGGGCAGGCACCGGGGAGCTGTTTTTT CASSLGQGAGTGELFF
TRBJ1-5 few - TRBV19 TGTGCCAGCAGTATCTGGGGGAGGAATCAGCCCCAGCATTTT CASSIWGRNQPQHF
TRBJ1-3 - TRBD1 TRBV30 TGTGCCTGGAGACCTCGGGACAGGGGCTCTGGAAACACCATATATTTT CAWRPRDRGSGNTIYF